This TCR beta chain appears in the sequencing data of a study of blood T cell repertoires in COVID-19. Study background: COVID-19 samples collected from the United States, Italy and Spain covered acute and convalescent phases. From T cells, B-cell-depleted T cells, or PBMCs came the material, which was cDNA or gDNA.

The CDR3 length is 13 residues. V shed 6 bases, J shed 5 bases, and the junction held 4 bases outside the gene matches. Original processing methods: Estimates of nucleated cell counts were drawn from the amplification of reference gene primers. Profiling relied on immunoSEQ multiplex PCR, and the TCRdb table lists in-frame clones only, not all of them. V and J calls and clone size are given by that table; D and trimming were obtained from the DNA. The sample holds tens of thousands of clones, 80% to 95% seen once. The origin of this receptor is a man aged 45-65 years with active COVID-19. Sequences were obtained from peripheral blood. The chain joins TRBV12-3 or TRBV12-4 to TRBJ2-1, with 7 bases that match TRBD2. The CDR3 DNA reads as TGTGCCAGCAGCATCGGGGGGAACAATGAGCAGTTCTTC. This encodes CASSIGGNNEQFF.